These 8 T cell receptor beta chains were all obtained from the same sample, sequenced in a study of blood T cell repertoires in COVID-19. Data came from immunoSEQ multiplex PCR; TCRdb stores just in-frame clones and leaves some out. This table holds 370,000 or so clones, roughly 86% found once. Material for sequencing was PBMCs or T cells enriched from blood (not recorded which). These receptors all stem from a man aged 30-40 years who had recovered from COVID-19.

The chain links TRBV27 to TRBJ2-7; D might be TRBD2 (5 bases). The V gene lost 7 bases and the J gene lost 6 bases, with 13 bases spanning the gap. Germline-derived CDR1 and CDR2 are MNHEY and SMNVEV (reference sequence). There are 12 residues in the CDR3. In DNA form, the CDR3 reads TGTGCCAGCATCGGACGGGGTCTCGAGCAGTACTTC. Translating it yields CASIGRGLEQYF.

The chain's CDR3 is CASSQDPGGYGYTF. The DNA for the CDR3 is TGCGCCAGCAGCCAAGATCCAGGGGGTTATGGCTACACCTTC. The genes are TRBV4-1 and TRBJ1-2; the match to TRBD1 covers 7 bases. V shed 0 bases, J shed 5 bases, and the junction held 3 bases outside the gene matches. CDR1 is MGHRA, CDR2 YSYEKL, per germline. CDR3 length equals 14 residues.

CDR3 protein: CASSLSSGEVGYGYTF. The DNA for the CDR3 is TGTGCCAGCAGTTTATCGTCGGGGGAAGTGGGCTATGGCTACACCTTC. The gene calls are TRBV27 and TRBJ1-2; TRBD1 is a possible D gene (5 bases). The CDR3 runs to 16 residues. The germline V gene encodes CDR1 MNHEY and CDR2 SMNVEV (reference sequence). Trimming cost V 0 bases and J 4 bases, with 15 bases left between them.

CDR3 bases: TGTGCCAGCAGCTTGGTCCCCACAGGGGGAACTGAAGCTTTCTTT. As protein: CASSLVPTGGTEAFF. The V gene is TRBV5-4, the J gene TRBJ1-1; 8 bases match TRBD1. Germline CDR1 is SGHNT and CDR2 is YYREEE (reference sequence). After removal of 0 bases from V and 5 bases from J, the junction contained 6 bases not matched to a gene. The CDR3 runs to 15 residues.

The chain couples TRBV28 to TRBJ1-4; unclear D gene. The germline gives CDR1 MDHEN, CDR2 SYDVKM. V lost 5 bases, J lost 8 bases, and 9 bases lay in between. The CDR3 runs to 12 residues. Here the CDR3 DNA reads TGTGCCAGCAGTATCCCACAGGAAAAACTGTTTTTT. Translated, it gives CASSIPQEKLFF. Variable domain in full (rest from reference TRBV28 and TRBJ1-4): DVKVTQSSRYLVKRTGEKVFLECVQDMDHENMFWYRQDPGLGLRLIYFSYDVKMKEKGDIPEGYSVSREKKERFSLILESASTNQTSMYLCASSIPQEKLFFGSGTQLSVL.

This clone was seen only once. This chain connects TRBV9 to TRBJ2-5; 9 bases agree with TRBD2. This CDR3 has 19 residues. Germline V gene data show CDR1 as SGDLS and CDR2 as YYNGEE. V was pared by 2 bases and J by 1 base, with 15 bases of the junction left unmatched. The CDR3 spells CASSVTTFQSGGFQETQYF. CDR3 DNA sequence: TGTGCCAGCAGCGTGACGACGTTTCAGAGCGGGGGGTTCCAAGAGACCCAGTACTTC.

The chain is built from TRBV7-2 and TRBJ1-5, with a tentative D call TRBD1 (5 bases). This CDR3 comprises 15 residues. Germline CDR1 is SGHTA and CDR2 is FQGNSA. With 3 bases removed from V and 4 bases from J, the gap between germline ends came to 13 bases. The CDR3 nucleotides are TGTGCCAGCAGCTTTGGTCACGGGGGAAATCAGCCCCAGCATTTT. Protein sequence: CASSFGHGGNQPQHF. Complete variable domain (other parts from reference TRBV7-2 and TRBJ1-5): GAGVSQSPSNKVTEKGKDVELRCDPISGHTALYWYRQSLGQGLEFLIYFQGNSAPDKSGLPSDRFSAERTGGSVSTLTIQRTQQEDSAVYLCASSFGHGGNQPQHFGDGTRLSIL.

This chain connects TRBV18 to TRBJ2-3; TRBD1 is a possible D gene (6 bases). The CDR3 is 13 residues long. Germline CDR1 reads KGHSH; CDR2 reads LQKENI. The germline V and J ends were trimmed by 8 bases and 5 bases, with 14 bases remaining between them. The chain's CDR3 is CASTFSQGDTQYF. Written as DNA, the CDR3 is TGTGCCAGCACCTTCTCACAGGGAGATACGCAGTATTTT.